This entry lists 29 T cell receptor beta chains sequenced from one sample in a study of blood T cell repertoires in COVID-19. Some clones are missing from TCRdb's copy, which holds only in-frame ones; the method was immunoSEQ multiplex PCR. The table has over 95,000 clones, roughly 80% seen once. The sample consisted of peripheral blood. The source of these receptors is a human donor in a cohort sampled during active COVID-19.

This clone occurred a few times. The rearrangement uses TRBV7-8 and TRBJ2-4, with D perhaps TRBD1 (5 bases). Deletions cut 2 bases from V and 2 bases from J, with 13 bases between. CDR1 and CDR2 (germline): SGHVS, FQNEAQ. This CDR3 is built from 16 residues. The CDR3 nucleotides are TGTGCCAGCAGCTTACAGCCTTCAGGGCCCAAAAACATTCAGTACTTC. As protein: CASSLQPSGPKNIQYF.

This clone was seen a single time. V usage is TRBV3-1 (or the pseudogene TRBV3-2) and J usage is TRBJ2-7; D possibly corresponds to TRBD2 (6 bases). CDR1 is LGHDT, CDR2 YNNKEL, per germline (reference sequence). Between the trimmed V and J ends, which lost 1 base and 5 bases, there was a span of 15 bases. The CDR3 is made up of 15 amino acids. The CDR3 loop reads CASSQVGLGLHEQYF. CDR3 in DNA: TGTGCCAGCAGCCAAGTGGGTCTGGGACTCCACGAGCAGTACTTC.

The J gene is TRBJ2-2, the V gene TRBV9; possibly TRBD1 for D (5 bases). This CDR3 region has 15 residues. Germline V lookup: CDR1 SGDLS, CDR2 YYNGEE. Deletions cut 3 bases from V and 4 bases from J, with 13 bases between. CDR3 in DNA: TGTGCCAGCAGCGAAACGACAGCCGGCACCGGGGAGCTGTTTTTT. Translating gives CASSETTAGTGELFF.

This rearrangement joins TRBV7-9 to TRBJ1-2, with TRBD1 matching 10 bases. This CDR3 contains 13 residues. The junction had 4 bases not matched to a gene; V was cut back by 6 bases and J by 6 bases. Germline CDR1 reads SEHNR; CDR2 reads FQNEAQ (reference sequence). The CDR3: CASSDRGRNGYTF. CDR3 nucleotide sequence: TGTGCCAGCAGTGACAGGGGGCGGAATGGCTACACCTTC.

The V and J genes are TRBV14 and TRBJ2-6; D is perhaps TRBD2 (5 bases). The CDR3 is 15 amino acids. Deletions cut 3 bases from V and 2 bases from J, with 8 bases between. Germline CDR1 is SGHDN and CDR2 is FVKESK. CDR3 residues: CASSQWETGANVLTF. DNA for the CDR3: TGTGCCAGCAGCCAGTGGGAGACTGGGGCCAACGTCCTGACTTTC. Full variable domain (remainder filled in from reference TRBV14 and TRBJ2-6): EAGVTQFPSHSVIEKGQTVTLRCDPISGHDNLYWYRRVMGKEIKFLLHFVKESKQDESGMPNNRFLAERTGGTYSTLKVQPAELEDSGVYFCASSQWETGANVLTFGAGSRLTVL.

The chain links TRBV6-2 or TRBV6-3 to TRBJ2-7, with D hard to call. The ends were cut back, 3 bases at V and 1 base at J, with 19 bases in the middle. Germline assignment: CDR1 MNHEY and CDR2 SVGEGT. The CDR3 runs to 17 residues. This chain's CDR3 is CASSYDGSYRVSYEQYF. In nucleotides, the CDR3 is TGTGCCAGCAGTTATGACGGAAGTTACCGGGTTTCCTACGAGCAGTACTTC.

V usage is TRBV5-5 and J usage is TRBJ1-2; TRBD1 matches 7 bases. The germline V gene encodes CDR1 SGHKS and CDR2 YYEKEE (reference sequence). Trimming took 0 bases from V and 2 from J; bases not matched to a gene: 7. The CDR3 covers 16 residues. DNA of the CDR3: TGTGCCAGCAGCTTGGCCTCAGGGGGAAGGAACTATGGCTACACCTTC. Amino acid sequence: CASSLASGGRNYGYTF.

This clone was observed once. This rearrangement joins TRBV18 to TRBJ1-4, with D possibly TRBD1 on 5 matching bases. V was clipped by 3 bases and J by 4 bases, with 6 bases between them. CDR3 length: 13 residues. Germline V CDR1 and CDR2: KGHSH, LQKENI. This chain's CDR3 is CASSPTVNEKLFF. The CDR3 DNA reads TGTGCCAGCTCACCGACAGTTAATGAAAAACTGTTTTTT.

CDR3 residues: CASSGQTKNQPQHF. CDR3 coding DNA: TGTGCCAGCAGCGGACAAACAAAAAATCAGCCCCAGCATTTT. The chain couples TRBV2 to TRBJ1-5, with D tentatively TRBD1 (5 bases). Germline V CDR1 and CDR2: SNHLY, FYNNEI. The V end lost 6 bases, the J end lost 4 bases, and 13 bases lay between the germline ends. The length of the CDR3 is 14 residues.

The chain has TRBV4-3 and TRBJ1-2, with TRBD1 matching 11 bases. V gave up 4 bases and J gave up 4 bases; unmatched junction bases: 11. The CDR3 loop spans 17 amino acids. CDR1 and CDR2 (germline): LGHNA, YSLEER. The CDR3 region is CASSPGTGGLEAYGYTF. The DNA of the CDR3 is TGCGCCAGCAGCCCCGGGACAGGGGGTTTAGAAGCCTATGGCTACACCTTC.

The J gene is TRBJ2-3, the V gene TRBV3-1 (or the pseudogene TRBV3-2); TRBD2 aligns across 7 bases. The germline gives CDR1 LGHDT, CDR2 YNNKEL (reference sequence). V was pared by 3 bases and J by 2 bases, with 5 bases of the junction left unmatched. This CDR3 is built from 15 residues. This CDR3 reads CASSQASGNTDTQYF. DNA of the CDR3: TGTGCCAGCAGCCAGGCTAGCGGAAACACAGATACGCAGTATTTT.

This sequence joins TRBV7-9 and TRBJ2-5; TRBD1 is a possible D gene (6 bases). This CDR3 is 14 amino acids long. Looked up from germline, CDR1 is SEHNR and CDR2 is FQNEAQ (reference sequence). Trimming pared 5 bases from V and 5 bases from J, leaving 15 bases between. The CDR3: CASSTNRVGETQYF. The CDR3 DNA is TGTGCCAGCAGCACTAACAGGGTTGGGGAGACCCAGTACTTC.

The genes are TRBV9 and TRBJ2-1; the match to TRBD2 covers 15 bases. Germline CDR1 reads SGDLS; CDR2 reads YYNGEE. V was clipped by 0 bases and J by 4 bases; unmatched bases: 2. The CDR3 extends over 17 amino acids. The DNA of the CDR3 is TGTGCCAGCAGCGTAGGGACTAGCGGGGGGGGATACAATGAGCAGTTCTTC. Amino acid sequence: CASSVGTSGGGYNEQFF.

This sequence joins TRBV13 and TRBJ2-7; 8 bases match TRBD2. From germline, CDR1 is PRHDT and CDR2 FYEKMQ (reference sequence). The CDR3 sequence is 15 residues long. Unmatched junction bases numbered 9, after V lost 5 bases and J lost 3 bases. CDR3 sequence reads: CASSPLLAAVYEQYF. CDR3 in DNA: TGTGCCAGCAGCCCACTACTAGCGGCAGTCTACGAGCAGTACTTC.

V gene TRBV5-8 combines with J gene TRBJ2-7, with D perhaps TRBD2 (5 bases). V lost 1 base and J lost 4, with 12 bases in between. The CDR3 is 14 amino acids. Germline CDR1 reads SGHTS; CDR2 reads YDEGEE. The CDR3 protein is CASSLRARGYEQYF. The CDR3 bases are TGTGCCAGCAGCTTGCGGGCCCGGGGATACGAGCAGTACTTC.

This chain uses TRBV15 with TRBJ2-1; D gene uncertain. With 3 bases removed from V and 3 bases from J, the gap between germline ends came to 3 bases. The CDR3 is 12 amino acids. Germline CDR1 and CDR2: LNHNV and YYDKDF (reference sequence). CDR3 nucleotide sequence: TGTGCCACCAGCAGGTACTACAATGAGCAGTTCTTC. Its translation: CATSRYYNEQFF. The full variable domain, in which reference TRBV15 and TRBJ2-1 provide the parts outside the CDR3, is DAMVIQNPRYQVTQFGKPVTLSCSQTLNHNVMYWYQQKSSQAPKLLFHYYDKDFNNEADTPDNFQSRRPNTSFCFLDIRSPGLGDTAMYLCATSRYYNEQFFGPGTRLTVL.

The chain carries TRBV4-1 and TRBJ1-1, with TRBD1 matching over 7 bases. Germline V gene data show CDR1 as MGHRA and CDR2 as YSYEKL. This CDR3 has 14 amino acids. J lost 1 base, V lost 6 bases, and 5 bases had no gene match. CDR3 DNA sequence: TGCGCCAGCAGGTTGGGACAGCCGAACACTGAAGCTTTCTTT. Translated: CASRLGQPNTEAFF.

This chain uses TRBV7-2 with TRBJ1-4, with TRBD1 matching over 8 bases. The junction had 6 bases not matched to a gene; V was cut back by 6 bases and J by 3 bases. The germline V gene has CDR1 SGHTA and CDR2 FQGNSA. The CDR3 spans 15 residues. For the CDR3, the DNA is TGTGCCAGCAGATTTGGGACAGGACCTAATGAAAAACTGTTTTTT. This sequence encodes CASRFGTGPNEKLFF.

The chain uses TRBV6-5 and TRBJ2-7; D may be TRBD2 (6 bases). The CDR3 is made up of 15 amino acids. The V gene's germline CDR1 is MNHEY and CDR2 SVGAGI. Deletions cut 3 bases from V and 6 bases from J, with 18 bases between. CDR3 DNA: TGTGCCAGCAGTTATGCGGGACGGAGGACCGGCGAGCAGTACTTC. Translating gives CASSYAGRRTGEQYF.

The sample holds a few counts of this clone. The chain recombines TRBV4-2 with TRBJ2-7; 9 nucleotides line up with TRBD2. The germline V gene has CDR1 LGHNA and CDR2 YNFKEQ. This CDR3 region has 15 residues. V shed 4 bases and J 4 bases; nucleotides not matched to a gene: 8. In DNA, the CDR3 is TGTGCCAGCAGCCCATGGCGGGAGGGCCAGTACGAGCAGTACTTC. This encodes CASSPWREGQYEQYF.

This sequence joins TRBV29-1 and TRBJ2-2; 7 bases line up with TRBD2. V gave up 7 bases and J gave up 2 bases; unmatched junction bases: 13. Germline V CDR1 and CDR2: SQVTM, ANQGSEA. The CDR3 totals 16 residues. In nucleotides, the CDR3 is TGCAGCGCGCCGGGGGGTTTAGGGGTTAACACCGGGGAGCTGTTTTTT. Its translation is CSAPGGLGVNTGELFF.

The chain couples TRBV7-2 to TRBJ2-1, with 10 nucleotides matching TRBD2. The CDR3 contains 16 residues. Losses at the gene ends were 8 bases for V and 7 bases for J; bases not matched to a gene: 14. In germline, CDR1 is SGHTA, CDR2 FQGNSA. The CDR3 reads CASFLQSGGVGNEQFF. The CDR3 nucleotides read TGTGCCAGCTTCCTCCAAAGCGGGGGGGTCGGTAATGAGCAGTTCTTC.

The J gene is TRBJ2-2, the V gene TRBV28, with D maybe TRBD1 (5 bases). CDR1 and CDR2 from the germline V gene are MDHEN and SYDVKM. V lost 7 bases to trimming and J lost 3 bases, with 12 bases between them. The CDR3 is 14 residues long. The CDR3 coding sequence is TGTGCCAGCACTGAGCCCAGGGACACCGGGGAGCTGTTTTTT. Protein: CASTEPRDTGELFF.

V is TRBV6-5 and J is TRBJ2-7; 9 bases are shared with TRBD2. This CDR3 region has 14 residues. The junction had 8 bases not matched to a gene; V was cut back by 6 bases and J by 5 bases. The germline V gene has CDR1 MNHEY and CDR2 SVGAGI. DNA of the CDR3: TGTGCCAGCAGACCCGGGACTAGCTACGACGAGCAGTACTTC. As protein: CASRPGTSYDEQYF.

The CDR3, as DNA: TGTGCCAGCAGCCGTACGGCGGAGACTGAAGCTTTCTTT. It encodes CASSRTAETEAFF. The chain carries TRBV3-1 (or the pseudogene TRBV3-2) and TRBJ1-1; no clear D gene. This CDR3 comprises 13 residues. Germline V gene data show CDR1 as LGHDT and CDR2 as YNNKEL (reference sequence). The ends were cut back, 4 bases at V and 5 bases at J, with 11 bases in the middle.

The V gene is TRBV2, the J gene TRBJ1-1; possible D gene TRBD1, 6 bases. V lost 4 bases and J 4 bases, leaving 10 bases between the germline ends. Germline CDR1 reads SNHLY; CDR2 reads FYNNEI. CDR3 length equals 13 residues. The CDR3 coding sequence is TGTGCCAGCAGTGCTCTGGGGGCCACTGAAGCTTTCTTT. Amino acid sequence: CASSALGATEAFF.

V usage is TRBV21-1 and J usage is TRBJ2-1; the table's D gene call, TRBD2, was not cross checked with the DNA. TRBV21-1 is a pseudogene. This CDR3 spans 15 amino acids. CDR3 nucleotide sequence: TGTGCCAGCAGCAAAGTTGGCGGCTCCTACAATGAGCAGTTCTTC. Its protein product is CASSKVGGSYNEQFF.

J is TRBJ1-4 and V is TRBV4-3; perhaps TRBD1 as D (5 bases). The germline gives CDR1 LGHNA, CDR2 YSLEER. The CDR3 has 17 amino acids. The V gene lost 0 bases and the J gene lost 4 bases, with 15 bases spanning the gap. The CDR3 nucleotides are TGCGCCAGCAGCCAAGATTTGGGGACTGAAAATAATGAAAAACTGTTTTTT. This sequence encodes CASSQDLGTENNEKLFF.

This clone was observed a handful of times. The chain uses TRBV28 and TRBJ1-3; 8 bases fit TRBD1. The germline V gene has CDR1 MDHEN and CDR2 SYDVKM. V was clipped by 4 bases and J by 0 bases; unmatched bases: 8. The CDR3 consists of 17 residues. CDR3 nucleotides: TGTGCCAGCAGTTCACGGACAGGGTCGAGCTCTGGAAACACCATATATTTT. It yields the protein CASSSRTGSSSGNTIYF.